The 20 T cell receptor beta chains below all came from one sample that was sequenced in a study of cytomegalovirus exposure and HLA in healthy donors. Clones were read by immunoSEQ multiplex PCR, and TCRdb kept only the in-frame ones, dropping some. The data contain approximately 140,000 clones, 86% of them seen just once; the ten biggest clones take up less than 3%. Sequencing was carried out using PBMCs. The source is a man aged 18 to 35 in good health and CMV-seronegative.

The chain employs TRBV6-1 and TRBJ2-7; D might be TRBD2 (5 bases). This CDR3 comprises 12 residues. Between the trimmed V and J ends, which lost 10 bases and 7 bases, there was a span of 17 bases. CDR1 and CDR2 from the germline V gene are MNHNS and SASEGT. The CDR3 region is CATGNGRLEQYF. CDR3 in DNA: TGTGCCACCGGGAACGGACGTCTGGAGCAGTACTTC.

The V gene is TRBV7-9, the J gene TRBJ1-2; 7 nucleotides align to TRBD1. This CDR3 spans 13 amino acids. V was pared by 6 bases and J by 4 bases, with 5 bases of the junction left unmatched. CDR1 is SEHNR and CDR2 is FQNEAQ in the germline V gene (reference sequence). CDR3 in amino acids: CASSWDSLYGYTF. In nucleotides, the CDR3 is TGTGCCAGCAGTTGGGACAGCCTCTATGGCTACACCTTC.

This clone was observed once. J is TRBJ2-1 and V is TRBV18, with TRBD1 matching over 8 bases. This CDR3 has 14 residues. The V and J ends lost 2 bases and 7 bases, in that order; junction bases with no gene match: 4. Per the germline V gene, CDR1 is KGHSH and CDR2 is LQKENI. The DNA of the CDR3 is TGTGCCAGCTCACCAACGGACAGGGCTAATGAGCAGTTCTTC. Its translation is CASSPTDRANEQFF.

This clone appeared once. This chain links TRBV18 with TRBJ2-5, with a tentative D call TRBD1 (6 bases). Trimming shortened V by 6 bases and J by 8 bases, and 19 bases separated the two germline ends. The CDR3 spans 14 residues. Germline V gene sequence: CDR1 KGHSH, CDR2 LQKENI. The CDR3 DNA follows: TGTGCCAGCTCGCATAGACAGGAACGGGAAACCCAGTACTTC. Amino acid sequence: CASSHRQERETQYF.

The chain combines TRBV6-5 with TRBJ1-3; weak D call: TRBD1 (6 bases). CDR3 length: 15 residues. V lost 5 bases, J lost 4 bases, and 15 bases lay in between. CDR1 is MNHEY and CDR2 is SVGAGI in the germline V gene. This CDR3 reads CASSPTGSYGNTIYF. The DNA of the CDR3 is TGTGCCAGCAGTCCAACAGGGAGCTACGGAAACACCATATATTTT.

This clone has just one count. The gene calls are TRBV5-1 and TRBJ1-4, with a weak D call TRBD1 (5 bases). CDR3 length: 14 residues. The V end lost 2 bases, the J end lost 11 bases, and 16 bases lay between the germline ends. CDR1 SGHRS and CDR2 YFSETQ come from the germline V gene. CDR3 nucleotides: TGCGCCAGCAGCTTTGGGCCTCAGGGTGGGAAACTGTTTTTT. Encoded protein: CASSFGPQGGKLFF. Full variable domain (remainder filled in from reference TRBV5-1 and TRBJ1-4): KAGVTQTPRYLIKTRGQQVTLSCSPISGHRSVSWYQQTPGQGLQFLFEYFSETQRNKGNFPGRFSGRQFSNSRSEMNVSTLELGDSALYLCASSFGPQGGKLFFGSGTQLSVL.

This clone occurred a few times. V is TRBV27 and J is TRBJ1-2, with D maybe TRBD1 (5 bases). V lost 6 bases, J lost 4 bases, and 12 bases lay in between. From germline, CDR1 is MNHEY and CDR2 SMNVEV (reference sequence). This CDR3 has 13 amino acids. The CDR3 sequence: CASSFREGYGYTF. CDR3 in DNA: TGTGCCAGCAGCTTCAGGGAAGGCTATGGCTACACCTTC.

V is TRBV5-1 and J is TRBJ2-7; TRBD1 matches 8 bases. V lost 7 bases, J lost 7 bases, and 13 bases stayed unmatched. Germline CDR1 SGHRS, CDR2 YFSETQ. CDR3 length: 14 residues. The CDR3 region is CASGGTGGRSEQYF. CDR3 DNA sequence: TGCGCCAGCGGAGGGACAGGTGGTCGATCGGAGCAGTACTTC.

The CDR3 protein is CASSEGTVDGYTF. CDR3 nucleotide sequence: TGTGCCAGCAGCGAGGGGACAGTGGACGGCTACACCTTC. This chain links TRBV28 with TRBJ1-2; 7 bases line up with TRBD1. The length of the CDR3 is 13 residues. V gave up 6 bases and J gave up 8 bases; unmatched junction bases: 9. Germline V gene lookup returns CDR1 MDHEN and CDR2 SYDVKM.

The CDR3 bases are TGTGCCAGCAGAGCTCCTTTGGCGGGGGGGCGTGAGACCCAGTACTTC. Encoded protein: CASRAPLAGGRETQYF. This chain connects TRBV6-6 to TRBJ2-5, with 9 bases that match TRBD2. Germline V gene data show CDR1 as MNHNY and CDR2 as SVGAGI (reference sequence). The CDR3 totals 16 residues. Trimming at V came to 6 bases and at J to 5 bases, leaving 13 bases not matched to a gene.

This chain uses TRBV29-1 with TRBJ2-7; D is perhaps TRBD2 (5 bases). Germline V gives CDR1 SQVTM, CDR2 ANQGSEA. Trimming took off 7 bases at V and 0 bases at J, with 10 bases between the two ends. This CDR3 is 12 amino acids long. CDR3 sequence (DNA): TGCAGCGCGGAGGTCGACTCCTACGAGCAGTACTTC. The encoded protein is CSAEVDSYEQYF.

The rearrangement links TRBV7-9 to TRBJ2-7; the match to TRBD1 covers 8 bases. V lost 4 bases and J lost 2; bases outside the gene matches: 4. The germline CDR1 and CDR2 sequences are SEHNR and FQNEAQ (reference sequence). This CDR3 has 14 amino acids. The chain's CDR3 is CASSYRDRPYEQYF. The CDR3 nucleotides read TGTGCCAGCAGCTACCGGGACAGGCCCTACGAGCAGTACTTC.

The rearrangement links TRBV7-9 to TRBJ1-5; possible D gene TRBD1, 5 bases. The V gene lost 4 bases and the J gene lost 8 bases, with 15 bases spanning the gap. Per germline, CDR1 SEHNR and CDR2 FQNEAQ (reference sequence). This CDR3 has 14 residues. CDR3 nucleotides: TGTGCCAGCAGCTCCACCGGGGGGGGGAAGCCCCAGCATTTT. It codes for CASSSTGGGKPQHF. Supplemented by reference TRBV7-9 and TRBJ1-5, the full variable domain reads DTGVSQNPRHKITKRGQNVTFRCDPISEHNRLYWYRQTLGQGPEFLTYFQNEAQLEKSRLLSDRFSAERPKGSFSTLEIQRTEQGDSAMYLCASSSTGGGKPQHFGDGTRLSIL.

CDR3 DNA sequence: TGCGCCAGCAGCCACCTCGCGGGACGGGGCTACACCTTC. Its protein is CASSHLAGRGYTF. This chain connects TRBV4-1 to TRBJ1-2, with D perhaps matching TRBD1 (5 bases). Germline values: CDR1 MGHRA, CDR2 YSYEKL. Trimming removed 3 bases from V and 8 bases from J, with 13 bases in between. The CDR3 is 13 residues long.

The gene calls are TRBV27 and TRBJ2-1; 9 bases line up with TRBD1. The CDR3 spans 14 residues. Germline CDR1 reads MNHEY; CDR2 reads SMNVEV (reference sequence). Trimming cost V 5 bases and J 9 bases; bases outside gene matches: 8. The CDR3 sequence: CASSPGTGNTEQFF. CDR3 DNA sequence: TGTGCCAGCAGTCCCGGGACAGGGAATACTGAGCAGTTCTTC.

This chain connects TRBV11-2 to TRBJ1-1; 7 bases are shared with TRBD1. CDR1 and CDR2 (germline): SGHAT, FQNNGV. Losses at the gene ends were 5 bases for V and 0 bases for J; bases not matched to a gene: 3. This CDR3 region has 14 residues. The CDR3, as DNA: TGTGCCAGCAGCACCGACAGGGTGAACACTGAAGCTTTCTTT. As protein: CASSTDRVNTEAFF. The full variable domain, rest sourced from reference TRBV11-2 and TRBJ1-1, is EAGVAQSPRYKIIEKRQSVAFWCNPISGHATLYWYQQILGQGPKLLIQFQNNGVVDDSQLPKDRFSAERLKGVDSTLKIQPAKLEDSAVYLCASSTDRVNTEAFFGQGTRLTVV.

The J gene is TRBJ1-5, the V gene TRBV15, with a tentative D call TRBD1 (6 bases). The germline V gene encodes CDR1 LNHNV and CDR2 YYDKDF (reference sequence). This CDR3 is built from 18 residues. The ends were cut back, 0 bases at V and 1 base at J, with 16 bases in the middle. CDR3 bases: TGTGCCACCAGCAGAGAATTTGGGCGGGGGCGAAGCAATCAGCCCCAGCATTTT. Its translation: CATSREFGRGRSNQPQHF.

This clone was seen a few times. CDR3 loop: CASRSTGQPQHF. CDR3 in DNA: TGTGCCAGCAGGTCAACGGGGCAGCCCCAGCATTTT. The chain carries TRBV6-5 and TRBJ1-5, with D unclear. This CDR3 comprises 12 residues. Germline loops: CDR1 MNHEY, CDR2 SVGAGI. Trimming took 6 bases from V and 7 from J, leaving 10 bases between them.

V is TRBV29-1 and J is TRBJ2-7; TRBD1 agrees at 9 bases. The CDR3 totals 16 residues. V shed 2 bases and J 0 bases; nucleotides not matched to a gene: 8. CDR1 SQVTM and CDR2 ANQGSEA come from the germline V gene. The DNA of the CDR3 is TGCAGCGTTGAATATAGGGGACAGGGAGACTCCTACGAGCAGTACTTC. This sequence encodes CSVEYRGQGDSYEQYF.

The rearrangement uses TRBV30 and TRBJ2-7, with 16 bases matching TRBD2. V gave up 2 bases and J gave up 5 bases; unmatched junction bases: 9. The CDR3 sequence is 17 residues long. Germline V CDR1 and CDR2: GTSNPN, SVGIG (reference sequence). CDR3 DNA sequence: TGTGCCTGGAGTTCGGGACTAGCGGGAGGGCCGGGCAACGAGCAGTACTTC. Protein: CAWSSGLAGGPGNEQYF.